The next 24 T cell receptor beta chains were all read from a single sample in a study of blood T cell repertoires in COVID-19. Here immunoSEQ multiplex PCR was the method, and the copy in TCRdb shows in-frame clones only, minus some. Of under 75,000 clones detected, around 82% appear once; the ten largest clones hold around 6.6%. Source material: peripheral blood. Every receptor here comes from a human donor in a cohort sampled during active COVID-19.

The DNA of the CDR3 is TGTGCCAGCAGTTTGAGTCAGCCCCAGCATTTT. Protein: CASSLSQPQHF. V usage is TRBV12-3 or TRBV12-4 and J usage is TRBJ1-5; D unclear. This CDR3 spans 11 amino acids. V was trimmed by 3 bases and J by 6 bases, leaving 3 bases between them.

This clone showed up just a few times. CDR3 region: CASRPGTVNTEAFF. In DNA form, the CDR3 reads TGTGCCAGCAGGCCGGGGACAGTGAACACTGAAGCTTTCTTT. The chain uses TRBV5-4 and TRBJ1-1; 7 positions agree with TRBD1. The CDR3 contains 14 residues. J lost 0 bases, V lost 5 bases, and 4 bases had no gene match. Per the germline V gene, CDR1 is SGHNT and CDR2 is YYREEE (reference sequence).

The V and J genes are TRBV9 and TRBJ2-2, with TRBD2 identical over 12 bases. Germline V gene lookup returns CDR1 SGDLS and CDR2 YYNGEE. This CDR3 region has 16 residues. V shed 0 bases, J shed 6 bases, and the junction held 3 bases outside the gene matches. This CDR3 reads CASSVALAGGAGELFF. In DNA form, the CDR3 reads TGTGCCAGCAGCGTAGCTCTAGCGGGAGGGGCCGGGGAGCTGTTTTTT.

This chain connects TRBV6-1 to TRBJ1-4; the match to TRBD1 covers 9 bases. From germline, CDR1 is MNHNS and CDR2 SASEGT. This CDR3 contains 18 residues. V dropped 4 bases and J dropped 8; count of bases not matched to a gene: 17. The CDR3: CASSGKQGALRLIEKLFF. In DNA form, the CDR3 reads TGTGCCAGCAGTGGGAAACAGGGGGCGCTTCGACTAATCGAAAAACTGTTTTTT.

The chain employs TRBV18 and TRBJ2-1; 10 positions agree with TRBD1. The CDR3 consists of 16 residues. V gave up 5 bases and J gave up 2 bases; unmatched junction bases: 6. CDR1 is KGHSH and CDR2 is LQKENI in the germline V gene. The CDR3 DNA sequence: TGTGCCAGCTCAAGGGGAGACAGGGGGCCCTACAATGAGCAGTTCTTC. Protein product: CASSRGDRGPYNEQFF.

The chain recombines TRBV5-1 with TRBJ1-1, with D uncertain. The CDR3 sequence is 11 residues long. CDR1 SGHRS and CDR2 YFSETQ come from the germline V gene. Trimming took off 0 bases at V and 8 bases at J, with 5 bases between the two ends. The DNA for the CDR3 is TGCGCCAGCAGCTTGGATCGGGAAGCTTTCTTT. Amino acid sequence: CASSLDREAFF.

The chain carries TRBV12-5 and TRBJ1-3; 8 nucleotides align to TRBD1. The V gene end was trimmed by 4 bases and the J gene end by 2 bases; junction bases not matched to a gene: 1. Per germline, CDR1 LGHNT and CDR2 FRNRAP. The CDR3 contains 14 residues. CDR3 nucleotide sequence: TGTGCTAGTGGTTCGGACAGGGCTGGAAACACCATATATTTT. Its protein is CASGSDRAGNTIYF.

This chain links TRBV6-6 with TRBJ1-4; 7 bases align to TRBD1. Germline assignment: CDR1 MNHNY and CDR2 SVGAGI (reference sequence). This CDR3 region has 15 residues. Trimming at V came to 6 bases and at J to 0 bases, leaving 4 bases not matched to a gene. The CDR3 DNA reads TGTGCCAGCAGACGGGACAGCTCAACTAATGAAAAACTGTTTTTT. Translating it yields CASRRDSSTNEKLFF.

This clone was seen a few times. The chain joins TRBV5-4 to TRBJ1-2; no clear D. Between the trimmed V and J ends, which lost 3 bases and 8 bases, there was a span of 17 bases. The length of the CDR3 is 14 residues. Germline-derived CDR1 and CDR2 are SGHNT and YYREEE (reference sequence). The CDR3 here is CASSYQSFWSGYTF. The CDR3 region has the DNA TGTGCCAGCAGCTATCAGTCCTTCTGGTCGGGCTACACCTTC.

The genes are TRBV30 and TRBJ2-1; TRBD2 aligns across 10 bases. Germline V gene sequence: CDR1 GTSNPN, CDR2 SVGIG (reference sequence). CDR3 size: 13 residues. The junction had 9 bases not matched to a gene; V was cut back by 0 bases and J by 16 bases. The CDR3 protein is CAWSVAGGPPFFF. In nucleotides, the CDR3 is TGTGCCTGGAGTGTAGCGGGAGGGCCTCCATTTTTCTTC.

J is TRBJ2-2 and V is TRBV10-3; 9 nucleotides line up with TRBD1. Trimming cost V 5 bases and J 2 bases; bases outside gene matches: 0. Germline values: CDR1 ENHRY, CDR2 SYGVKD. The CDR3 consists of 14 residues. This CDR3 is CAISTGGNTGELFF. The CDR3 bases are TGTGCCATCAGTACAGGGGGCAACACCGGGGAGCTGTTTTTT.

The J gene is TRBJ1-4, the V gene TRBV27; weak D call: TRBD1 (5 bases). V was trimmed by 8 bases and J by 7 bases, leaving 17 bases between them. CDR3 length: 14 amino acids. Germline loops: CDR1 MNHEY, CDR2 SMNVEV (reference sequence). CDR3: CASGGGGSGEKLFF. Here the CDR3 DNA reads TGTGCCAGCGGAGGCGGGGGATCCGGTGAAAAACTGTTTTTT.

The genes are TRBV12-3 or TRBV12-4 and TRBJ1-2; D remains ambiguous. CDR3 length: 12 amino acids. The V gene lost 5 bases and the J gene lost 5 bases, with 9 bases spanning the gap. The CDR3 DNA reads as TGTGCCAGCAGTCTGAGGGATTATGGCTACACCTTC. Its protein product is CASSLRDYGYTF.

V usage is TRBV6-5 and J usage is TRBJ2-1; TRBD2 agrees at 10 bases. The CDR3 sequence is 15 residues long. V was pared by 4 bases and J by 5 bases, with 5 bases of the junction left unmatched. Germline loops: CDR1 MNHEY, CDR2 SVGAGI. CDR3: CASSSRTSGNNEQFF. Here the CDR3 DNA reads TGTGCCAGCAGTTCCAGGACTAGCGGTAACAATGAGCAGTTCTTC.

The chain is built from TRBV3-1 (or the pseudogene TRBV3-2) and TRBJ1-2, with TRBD1 identical over 7 bases. CDR3 size: 15 residues. Looked up from germline, CDR1 is LGHDT and CDR2 is YNNKEL (reference sequence). Trimming removed 4 bases from V and 5 bases from J; junction bases left unmatched: 10. This CDR3 is CASSLNSGTAYGYTF. The CDR3 DNA reads TGTGCCAGCAGCCTGAATTCCGGGACAGCATATGGCTACACCTTC.

J is TRBJ2-7 and V is TRBV4-2, with 10 bases fitting TRBD1. The germline V gene encodes CDR1 LGHNA and CDR2 YNFKEQ. The CDR3 covers 18 residues. V gave up 0 bases and J gave up 3 bases; unmatched junction bases: 11. In DNA, the CDR3 is TGTGCCAGCAGCCAAGATGCGACAGGGGGCGCATATCTCTACGAGCAGTACTTC. It encodes CASSQDATGGAYLYEQYF.

The chain recombines TRBV19 with TRBJ1-5; D is undetermined. V lost 2 bases and J lost 7, with 6 bases in between. This CDR3 region has 12 residues. Germline lookup yields CDR1 LNHDA and CDR2 SQIVND (reference sequence). The CDR3 DNA reads as TGTGCCAGTAGTATACTAGGACAGCCCCAGCATTTT. Amino acids: CASSILGQPQHF. Filled out from reference TRBV19 and TRBJ1-5, the complete variable domain reads DGGITQSPKYLFRKEGQNVTLSCEQNLNHDAMYWYRQDPGQGLRLIYYSQIVNDFQKGDIAEGYSVSREKKESFPLTVTSAQKNPTAFYLCASSILGQPQHFGDGTRLSIL.

This chain joins TRBV7-9 and TRBJ2-7; TRBD1 might be the D (5 bases). The ends were cut back, 5 bases at V and 3 bases at J, with 11 bases in the middle. The CDR3 sequence is 13 residues long. Per the germline V gene, CDR1 is SEHNR and CDR2 is FQNEAQ (reference sequence). CDR3 sequence reads: CASSRVGVYEQYF. CDR3 bases: TGTGCCAGCAGCCGTGTAGGGGTCTACGAGCAGTACTTC.

The V and J genes are TRBV6-1 and TRBJ1-2; D not resolved. This CDR3 has 13 residues. Germline V CDR1 and CDR2: MNHNS, SASEGT. Between the trimmed V and J ends, which lost 2 bases and 8 bases, there was a span of 12 bases. Here the CDR3 reads CASSELGSGGYTF. Here the CDR3 DNA reads TGTGCCAGCAGTGAACTGGGATCGGGAGGCTACACCTTC.

This clone was observed a few times. V gene TRBV7-9 combines with J gene TRBJ1-2; 7 nucleotides match TRBD1. The germline gives CDR1 SEHNR, CDR2 FQNEAQ (reference sequence). V shed 5 bases and J 5 bases; nucleotides not matched to a gene: 5. This CDR3 is 13 amino acids long. CDR3 in amino acids: CASSETGFYGYTF. The DNA for the CDR3 is TGTGCCAGCAGCGAGACAGGGTTTTATGGCTACACCTTC.

The sample holds a few counts of this clone. V usage is TRBV5-1 and J usage is TRBJ1-1, with D perhaps TRBD1 (5 bases). Between the trimmed V and J ends, which lost 4 bases and 3 bases, there was a span of 13 bases. CDR3 length: 14 residues. CDR1 and CDR2 (germline): SGHRS, YFSETQ. In nucleotides, the CDR3 is TGCGCCAGCAGCGGTAACGGGGGTTACACTGAAGCTTTCTTT. Translating it yields CASSGNGGYTEAFF.

The CDR3 DNA follows: TGTGCCAGCAGCAAAGGTGGACAGGGGGAGAGCAATCAGCCCCAGCATTTT. Protein: CASSKGGQGESNQPQHF. The chain links TRBV21-1 to TRBJ1-5; no DNA check was done on the table's D call, TRBD1. TRBV21-1 is flagged as a pseudogene. The CDR3 has 17 amino acids.

The chain combines TRBV5-5 with TRBJ1-2; no firm D call. The CDR3 is 12 residues long. V was pared by 1 base and J by 8 bases, with 9 bases between. Per the germline V gene, CDR1 is SGHKS and CDR2 is YYEKEE (reference sequence). CDR3 sequence (DNA): TGTGCCAGCAGCTTGCTGCGCGGGGGCTACACCTTC. It translates to CASSLLRGGYTF.

This chain links TRBV2 with TRBJ2-4, with D possibly being TRBD2 (7 bases). The germline V and J ends were trimmed by 2 bases and 7 bases, with 12 bases remaining between them. Germline lookup yields CDR1 SNHLY and CDR2 FYNNEI. The CDR3 extends over 14 amino acids. The CDR3 reads CASSEIGGRNIQYF. CDR3 nucleotide sequence: TGTGCCAGCAGTGAAATCGGGGGGCGCAACATTCAGTACTTC.